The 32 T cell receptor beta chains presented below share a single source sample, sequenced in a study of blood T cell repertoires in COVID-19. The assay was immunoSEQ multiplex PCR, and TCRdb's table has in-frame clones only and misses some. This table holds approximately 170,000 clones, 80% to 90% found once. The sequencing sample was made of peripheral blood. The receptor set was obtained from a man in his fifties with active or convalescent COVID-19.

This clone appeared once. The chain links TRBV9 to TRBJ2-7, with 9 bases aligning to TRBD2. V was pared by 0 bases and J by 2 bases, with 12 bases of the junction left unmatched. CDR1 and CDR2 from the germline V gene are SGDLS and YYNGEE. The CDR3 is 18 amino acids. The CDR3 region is CASSVDFSGSIPPYEQYF. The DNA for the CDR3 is TGTGCCAGCAGCGTAGATTTTAGCGGGAGTATACCACCCTACGAGCAGTACTTC. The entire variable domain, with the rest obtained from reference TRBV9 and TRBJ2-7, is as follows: DSGVTQTPKHLITATGQRVTLRCSPRSGDLSVYWYQQSLDQGLQFLIQYYNGEERAKGNILERFSAQQFPDLHSELNLSSLELGDSALYFCASSVDFSGSIPPYEQYFGPGTRLTVT.

The CDR3 region has the DNA TGTGCCAGCAGTTTATACCTAGCGGGAGCTACAGATACGCAGTATTTT. As protein: CASSLYLAGATDTQYF. This chain links TRBV27 with TRBJ2-3, with 10 bases aligning to TRBD2. Looked up from germline, CDR1 is MNHEY and CDR2 is SMNVEV (reference sequence). With 1 base clipped from V and 3 bases from J, the junction kept 4 bases outside the gene matches. This CDR3 region has 16 residues.

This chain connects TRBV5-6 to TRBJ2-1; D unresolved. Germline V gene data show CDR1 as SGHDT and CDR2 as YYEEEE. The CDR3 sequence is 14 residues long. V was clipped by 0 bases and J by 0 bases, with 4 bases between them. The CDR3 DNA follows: TGTGCCAGCAGCTTGGTCAGCTCCTACAATGAGCAGTTCTTC. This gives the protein CASSLVSSYNEQFF. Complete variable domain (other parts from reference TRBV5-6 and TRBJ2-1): DAGVTQSPTHLIKTRGQQVTLRCSPKSGHDTVSWYQQALGQGPQFIFQYYEEEERQRGNFPDRFSGHQFPNYSSELNVNALLLGDSALYLCASSLVSSYNEQFFGPGTRLTVL.

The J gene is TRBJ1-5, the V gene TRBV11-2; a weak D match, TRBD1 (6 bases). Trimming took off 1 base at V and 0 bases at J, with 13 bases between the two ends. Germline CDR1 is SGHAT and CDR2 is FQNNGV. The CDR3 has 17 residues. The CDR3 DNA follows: TGTGCCAGCAGCTTAGGAGGACAGCTATATAGCAATCAGCCCCAGCATTTT. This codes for CASSLGGQLYSNQPQHF.

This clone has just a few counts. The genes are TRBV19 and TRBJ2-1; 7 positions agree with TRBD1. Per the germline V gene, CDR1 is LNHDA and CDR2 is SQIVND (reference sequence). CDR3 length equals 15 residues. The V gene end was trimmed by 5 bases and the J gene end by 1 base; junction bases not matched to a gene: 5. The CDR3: CASSVGTESYNEQFF. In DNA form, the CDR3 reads TGTGCCAGTAGTGTGGGGACAGAATCCTACAATGAGCAGTTCTTC.

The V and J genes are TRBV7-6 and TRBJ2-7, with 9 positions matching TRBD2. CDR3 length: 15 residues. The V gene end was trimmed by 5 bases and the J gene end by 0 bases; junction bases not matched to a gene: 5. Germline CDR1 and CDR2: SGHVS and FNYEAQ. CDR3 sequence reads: CASSPSGTSSYEQYF. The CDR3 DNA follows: TGTGCCAGCAGCCCTAGCGGGACTAGCTCCTACGAGCAGTACTTC.

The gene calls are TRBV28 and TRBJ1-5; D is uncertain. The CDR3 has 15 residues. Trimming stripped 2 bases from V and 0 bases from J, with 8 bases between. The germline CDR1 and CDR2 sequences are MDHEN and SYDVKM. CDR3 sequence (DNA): TGTGCCAGCAGTTTAGACACTTATAGCAATCAGCCCCAGCATTTT. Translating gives CASSLDTYSNQPQHF.

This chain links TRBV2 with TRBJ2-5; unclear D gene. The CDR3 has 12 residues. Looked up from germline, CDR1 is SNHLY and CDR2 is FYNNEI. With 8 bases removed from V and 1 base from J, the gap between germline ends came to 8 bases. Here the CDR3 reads CASHGTQETQYF. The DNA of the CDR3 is TGTGCCAGCCATGGCACCCAAGAGACCCAGTACTTC.

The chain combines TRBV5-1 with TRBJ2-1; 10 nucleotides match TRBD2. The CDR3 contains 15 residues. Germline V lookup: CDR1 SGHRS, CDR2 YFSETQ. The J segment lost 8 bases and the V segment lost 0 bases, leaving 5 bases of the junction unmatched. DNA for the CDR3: TGCGCCAGCAGCTTGGGGGCTAGCGGGGGCTATGAGCAGTTCTTC. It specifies CASSLGASGGYEQFF.

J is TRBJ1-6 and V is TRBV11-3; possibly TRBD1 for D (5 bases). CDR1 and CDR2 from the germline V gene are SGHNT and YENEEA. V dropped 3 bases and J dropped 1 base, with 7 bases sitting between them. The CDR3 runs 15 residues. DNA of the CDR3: TGTGCCAGCAGCTTGGGGGGGTCCTATAATTCACCCCTCCACTTT. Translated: CASSLGGSYNSPLHF.

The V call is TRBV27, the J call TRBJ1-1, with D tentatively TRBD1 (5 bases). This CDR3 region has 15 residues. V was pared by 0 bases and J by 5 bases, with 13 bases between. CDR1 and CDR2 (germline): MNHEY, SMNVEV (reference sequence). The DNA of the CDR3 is TGTGCCAGCAGTTTATCGCCAGGGCTAGGGACTGAAGCTTTCTTT. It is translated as CASSLSPGLGTEAFF.

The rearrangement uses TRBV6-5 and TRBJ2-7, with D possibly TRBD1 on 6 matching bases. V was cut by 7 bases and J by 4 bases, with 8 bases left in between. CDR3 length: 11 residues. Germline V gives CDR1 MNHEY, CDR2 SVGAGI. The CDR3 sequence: CASKGGYEQYF. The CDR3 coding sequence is TGTGCCAGCAAAGGGGGTTACGAGCAGTACTTC.

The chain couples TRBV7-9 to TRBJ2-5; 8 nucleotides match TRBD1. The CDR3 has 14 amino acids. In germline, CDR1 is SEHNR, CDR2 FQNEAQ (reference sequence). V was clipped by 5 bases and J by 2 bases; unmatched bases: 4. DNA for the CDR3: TGTGCCAGCAGCCCCCGGGACAGGCAAGAGACCCAGTACTTC. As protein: CASSPRDRQETQYF.

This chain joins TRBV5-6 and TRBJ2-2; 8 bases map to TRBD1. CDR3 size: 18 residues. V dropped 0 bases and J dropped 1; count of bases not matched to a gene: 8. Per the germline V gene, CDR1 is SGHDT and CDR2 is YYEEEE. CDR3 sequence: CASSLAGRGPVNTGELFF. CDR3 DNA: TGTGCCAGCAGCTTGGCAGGCAGGGGGCCGGTGAACACCGGGGAGCTGTTTTTT.

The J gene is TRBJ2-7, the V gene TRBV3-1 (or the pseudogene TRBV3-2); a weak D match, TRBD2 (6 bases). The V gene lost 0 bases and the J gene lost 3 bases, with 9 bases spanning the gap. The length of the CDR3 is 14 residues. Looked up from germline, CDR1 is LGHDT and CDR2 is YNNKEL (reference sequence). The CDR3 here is CASSQDGGYYEQYF. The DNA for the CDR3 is TGTGCCAGCAGCCAAGATGGAGGGTACTACGAGCAGTACTTC.

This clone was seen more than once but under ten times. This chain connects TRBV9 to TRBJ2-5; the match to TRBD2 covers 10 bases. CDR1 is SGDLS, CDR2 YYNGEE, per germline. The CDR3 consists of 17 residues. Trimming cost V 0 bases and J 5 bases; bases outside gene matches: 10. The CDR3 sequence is CASSVGPRASGSETQYF. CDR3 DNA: TGTGCCAGCAGCGTAGGGCCCCGTGCTAGCGGGAGTGAGACCCAGTACTTC.

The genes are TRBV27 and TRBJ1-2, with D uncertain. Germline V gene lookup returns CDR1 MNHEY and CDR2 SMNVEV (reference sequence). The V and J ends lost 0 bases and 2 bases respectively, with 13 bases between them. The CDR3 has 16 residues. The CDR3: CASSLSFGGSNYGYTF. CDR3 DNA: TGTGCCAGCAGTTTATCGTTTGGAGGGAGCAACTATGGCTACACCTTC.

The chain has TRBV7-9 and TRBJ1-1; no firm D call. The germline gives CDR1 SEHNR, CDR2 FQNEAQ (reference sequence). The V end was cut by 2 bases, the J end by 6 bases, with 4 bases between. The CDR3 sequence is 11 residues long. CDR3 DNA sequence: TGTGCCAGCAGCTTAACAGCTGAAGCTTTCTTT. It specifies CASSLTAEAFF.

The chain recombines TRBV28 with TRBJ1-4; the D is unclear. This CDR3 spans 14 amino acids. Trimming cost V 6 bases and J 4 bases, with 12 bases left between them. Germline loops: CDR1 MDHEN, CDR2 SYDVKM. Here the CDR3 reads CASSSVNSNEKLFF. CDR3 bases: TGTGCCAGCAGCTCAGTCAACAGTAATGAAAAACTGTTTTTT. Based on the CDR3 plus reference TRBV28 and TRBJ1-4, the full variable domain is DVKVTQSSRYLVKRTGEKVFLECVQDMDHENMFWYRQDPGLGLRLIYFSYDVKMKEKGDIPEGYSVSREKKERFSLILESASTNQTSMYLCASSSVNSNEKLFFGSGTQLSVL.

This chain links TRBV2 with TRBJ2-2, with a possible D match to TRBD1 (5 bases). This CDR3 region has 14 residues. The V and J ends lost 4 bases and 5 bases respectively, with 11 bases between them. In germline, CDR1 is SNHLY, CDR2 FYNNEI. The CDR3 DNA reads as TGTGCCAGCAGTGGACAGACCTTGACCGGGGAGCTGTTTTTT. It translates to CASSGQTLTGELFF.

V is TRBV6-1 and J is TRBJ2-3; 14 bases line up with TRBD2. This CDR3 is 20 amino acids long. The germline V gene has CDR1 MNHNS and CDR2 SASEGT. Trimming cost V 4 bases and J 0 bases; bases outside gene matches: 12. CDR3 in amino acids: CASSAIPGLAGGSSTDTQYF. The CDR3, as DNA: TGTGCCAGCAGTGCCATCCCCGGACTAGCGGGGGGCTCTAGCACAGATACGCAGTATTTT.

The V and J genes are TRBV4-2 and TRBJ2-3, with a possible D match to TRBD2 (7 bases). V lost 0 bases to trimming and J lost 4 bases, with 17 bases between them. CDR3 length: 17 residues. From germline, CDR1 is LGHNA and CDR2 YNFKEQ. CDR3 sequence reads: CASSQEGAGASADTQYF. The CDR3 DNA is TGTGCCAGCAGCCAAGAGGGGGCGGGAGCGTCGGCAGATACGCAGTATTTT.

The CDR3 region has the DNA TGTGCCAGCAGTTGGGGACAGGGGGCAGATACGCAGTATTTT. Translation: CASSWGQGADTQYF. This rearrangement joins TRBV6-6 to TRBJ2-3; 11 bases align to TRBD1. Germline-derived CDR1 and CDR2 are MNHNY and SVGAGI (reference sequence). The CDR3 runs 14 residues. Trimming at V came to 4 bases and at J to 4 bases, leaving 1 base not matched to a gene.

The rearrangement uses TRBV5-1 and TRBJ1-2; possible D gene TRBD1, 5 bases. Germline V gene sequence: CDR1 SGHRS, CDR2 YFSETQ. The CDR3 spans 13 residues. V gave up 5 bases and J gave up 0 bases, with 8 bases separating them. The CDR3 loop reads CASRRQTNYGYTF. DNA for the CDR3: TGCGCCAGCAGACGACAGACTAACTATGGCTACACCTTC. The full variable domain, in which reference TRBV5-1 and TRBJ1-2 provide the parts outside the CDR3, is KAGVTQTPRYLIKTRGQQVTLSCSPISGHRSVSWYQQTPGQGLQFLFEYFSETQRNKGNFPGRFSGRQFSNSRSEMNVSTLELGDSALYLCASRRQTNYGYTFGSGTRLTVV.

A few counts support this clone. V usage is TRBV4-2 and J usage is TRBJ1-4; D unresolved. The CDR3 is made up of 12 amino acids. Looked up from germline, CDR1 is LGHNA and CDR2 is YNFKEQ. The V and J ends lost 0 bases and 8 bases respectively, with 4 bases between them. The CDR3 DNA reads TGTGCCAGCAGCCAAGAGGCAGAAAAACTGTTTTTT. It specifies CASSQEAEKLFF.

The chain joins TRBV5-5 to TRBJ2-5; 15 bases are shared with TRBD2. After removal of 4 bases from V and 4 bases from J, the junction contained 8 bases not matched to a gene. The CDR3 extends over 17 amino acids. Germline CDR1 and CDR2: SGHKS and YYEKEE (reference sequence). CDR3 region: CASSVGLAGGQGETQYF. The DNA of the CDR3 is TGTGCCAGCAGCGTCGGACTAGCGGGGGGGCAAGGAGAGACCCAGTACTTC. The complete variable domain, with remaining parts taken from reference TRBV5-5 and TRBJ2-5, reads DAGVTQSPTHLIKTRGQQVTLRCSPISGHKSVSWYQQVLGQGPQFIFQYYEKEERGRGNFPDRFSARQFPNYSSELNVNALLLGDSALYLCASSVGLAGGQGETQYFGPGTRLLVL.

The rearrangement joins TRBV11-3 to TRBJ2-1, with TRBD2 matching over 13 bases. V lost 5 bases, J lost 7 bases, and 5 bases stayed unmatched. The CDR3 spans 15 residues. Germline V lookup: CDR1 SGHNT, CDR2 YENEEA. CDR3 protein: CASSHGTSGANEQFF. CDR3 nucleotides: TGTGCCAGCAGCCATGGGACTAGCGGGGCTAATGAGCAGTTCTTC. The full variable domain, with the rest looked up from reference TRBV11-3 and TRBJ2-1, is EAGVVQSPRYKIIEKKQPVAFWCNPISGHNTLYWYLQNLGQGPELLIRYENEEAVDDSQLPKDRFSAERLKGVDSTLKIQPAELGDSAVYLCASSHGTSGANEQFFGPGTRLTVL.

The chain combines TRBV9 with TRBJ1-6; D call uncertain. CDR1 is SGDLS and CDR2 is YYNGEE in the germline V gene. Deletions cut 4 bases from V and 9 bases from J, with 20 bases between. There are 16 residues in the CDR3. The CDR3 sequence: CASSPGEGPKGSPLHF. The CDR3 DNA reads TGTGCCAGCAGCCCGGGTGAGGGTCCGAAGGGTTCACCCCTCCACTTT.

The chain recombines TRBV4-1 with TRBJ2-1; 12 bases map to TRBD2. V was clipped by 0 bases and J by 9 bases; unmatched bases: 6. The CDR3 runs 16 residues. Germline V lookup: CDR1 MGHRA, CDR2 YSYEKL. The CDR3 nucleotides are TGCGCCAGCAGCCAAGATAGGGCTAGCGGGAGGGGTGAGCAGTTCTTC. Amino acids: CASSQDRASGRGEQFF.

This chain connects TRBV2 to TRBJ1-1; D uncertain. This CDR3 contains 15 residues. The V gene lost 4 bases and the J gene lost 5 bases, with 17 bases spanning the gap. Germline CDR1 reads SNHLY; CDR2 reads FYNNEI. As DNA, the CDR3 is TGTGCCAGCAGTGCCGACGGGCCTTGGAGGACTGAAGCTTTCTTT. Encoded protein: CASSADGPWRTEAFF.

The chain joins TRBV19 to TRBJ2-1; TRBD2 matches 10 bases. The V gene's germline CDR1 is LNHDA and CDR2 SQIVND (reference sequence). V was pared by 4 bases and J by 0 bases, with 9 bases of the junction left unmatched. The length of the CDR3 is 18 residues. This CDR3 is CASSTQRLAGHSYNEQFF. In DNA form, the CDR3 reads TGTGCCAGTAGTACGCAGAGACTAGCGGGCCACTCCTACAATGAGCAGTTCTTC. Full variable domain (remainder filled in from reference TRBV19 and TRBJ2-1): DGGITQSPKYLFRKEGQNVTLSCEQNLNHDAMYWYRQDPGQGLRLIYYSQIVNDFQKGDIAEGYSVSREKKESFPLTVTSAQKNPTAFYLCASSTQRLAGHSYNEQFFGPGTRLTVL.

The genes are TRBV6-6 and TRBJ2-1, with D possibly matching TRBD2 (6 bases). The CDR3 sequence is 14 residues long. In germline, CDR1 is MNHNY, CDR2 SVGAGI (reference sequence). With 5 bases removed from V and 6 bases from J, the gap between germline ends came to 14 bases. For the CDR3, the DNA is TGTGCCAGCAGTAACCTAGCGTTTAGCAATGAGCAGTTCTTC. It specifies CASSNLAFSNEQFF.